The rows below give T cell receptor beta chains drawn from one sample of a study of a mutant IDH1 vaccine in newly diagnosed glioma. Here immunoSEQ multiplex PCR was the method, and the copy in TCRdb shows in-frame clones only, minus some. The sample consists of 69,000 or so clones, more than 85% of them appearing once. No antigens are known for them. Sequencing was performed on PBMCs, taken from a glioma patient whose treatment included an IDH1 peptide vaccine. These TCRs come from a young man with glioma. CDR3s include the opening cysteine and the closing phenylalanine or tryptophan. Fields, in order: CDR3 length, J gene, V gene, CDR3 protein.

length: 13
J: TRBJ2-5
V: TRBV6-5
CDR3: CASGPAVQETQYF

length: 14
J: TRBJ2-3
V: TRBV11-2
CDR3: CASSTSGRTDTQYF

length: 15
J: TRBJ2-5
V: TRBV27
CDR3: CASSLTGVAVETQYF

length: 13
J: TRBJ2-7
V: TRBV10-3
CDR3: CAISEGSSYEQYF

length: 17
J: TRBJ1-5
V: TRBV7-2
CDR3: CASSLRPGQGGDQPQHF

length: 15
J: TRBJ1-2
V: TRBV29-1
CDR3: CSVPIREGSQYGYTF

length: 15
J: TRBJ2-2
V: TRBV9
CDR3: CASSSGGINSGELFF

length: 13
J: TRBJ1-1
V: TRBV6-1
CDR3: CASSETWRRGLDF

length: 14
J: TRBJ1-5
V: TRBV19
CDR3: CASSIQGSNQPQHF

length: 14
J: TRBJ2-7
V: TRBV7-2
CDR3: CASSRAGAPSEQYF

length: 13
J: TRBJ1-5
V: TRBV2
CDR3: CASRADSNQPQHF

length: 15
J: TRBJ2-7
V: TRBV5-4
CDR3: CASSLPETGTYEQYF

length: 13
J: TRBJ2-5
V: TRBV7-9
CDR3: CASSLARVKTQYF

length: 13
J: TRBJ1-4
V: TRBV7-8
CDR3: CASSLPPPGKLFF

length: 14
J: TRBJ1-1
V: TRBV7-2
CDR3: CASSLYRKNTEAFF

length: 14
J: TRBJ2-5
V: TRBV4-2
CDR3: CASSQADSEETQYF

length: 14
J: TRBJ2-2
V: TRBV5-1
CDR3: CASSSGVNTGELFF

length: 15
J: TRBJ2-7
V: TRBV19
CDR3: CASSIDRDRVNEQYF

length: 16
J: TRBJ1-1
V: TRBV7-2
CDR3: CASSFTGGSLNTEAFF

length: 11
J: TRBJ2-1
V: TRBV27
CDR3: CASSQGNEQFF

length: 15
J: TRBJ2-2
V: TRBV19
CDR3: CASSTGTGIGGELFF

length: 13
J: TRBJ1-2
V: TRBV11-2
CDR3: CASSRFQSPGYTF

length: 13
J: TRBJ2-7
V: TRBV28
CDR3: CASSATHSYEQYF

length: 16
J: TRBJ2-5
V: TRBV7-3
CDR3: CASSLRPRRWKETQYF

length: 14
J: TRBJ2-7
V: TRBV2
CDR3: CASSDRVVLHEQYF

length: 18
J: TRBJ1-3
V: TRBV27
CDR3: CASSLMRVRLLNPNTIYF

length: 14
J: TRBJ1-1
V: TRBV7-8
CDR3: CASSLGARGIEAFF

length: 23
J: TRBJ2-1
V: TRBV28
CDR3: CASSLSASGLAGGLHRINNEQFF

length: 13
J: TRBJ2-7
V: TRBV7-9
CDR3: CASSPSWAYEQYF

length: 16
J: TRBJ2-3
V: TRBV14
CDR3: CASSQEQGPSTDTQYF

length: 14
J: TRBJ2-7
V: TRBV28
CDR3: CASRAMGEGDEQYF

length: 15
J: TRBJ1-3
V: TRBV15
CDR3: CATSRTRAYGNTIYF